This is a list of T cell receptor beta chains from one sample in a study of T cells in Graves' hyperthyroidism and ophthalmopathy. TCRdb independently ran MiXCR on the multiplex PCR reads; one entry per CDR3 protein. Among fewer than 700,000 distinct CDR3 sequences listed, 15% to 20% were seen once. The source material was blood. These receptors originate from a woman in her late teens or twenties with Graves' ophthalmopathy. CDR3s include the opening cysteine and the closing phenylalanine or tryptophan. Each record gives: D gene, V gene, J gene, clone size, CDR3 DNA, CDR3 protein. A D gene is named only where the DNA matches it firmly. Clone size is stated in some rows and not others, as once, few, many or a class when expanded.

>TRBD2|TRBV6-2/TRBV6-3|TRBJ2-1|many
TGTGCCAGCAGTTACCGGGTAGCGCGGGGGTCAGGGCAGTTCTTC
CASSYRVARGSGQFF
>NA|TRBV28|TRBJ2-1|many
TGTGCCAGCAGTCTGGGAGGGACACGGGGGAATGAGCAGTTCTTC
CASSLGGTRGNEQFF
>NA|TRBV5-4|TRBJ2-7|NA
TGTGCCAGCAGCAGCAGCGCTGGGGTCGGCGAGCAGTACTTC
CASSSSAGVGEQYF
>TRBD2|TRBV20-1|TRBJ2-3|many
TGCAGTGCTGCCCCTATGGACGGGGGGGCGGAAGATACGCAGTATTTT
CSAAPMDGGAEDTQYF
>TRBD2|TRBV5-1|TRBJ2-1|few
TGTGCCAGCAGACCCGGACTAGCGGGGGCCAGCTCCTACAATGAGCAGTTCTTC
CASRPGLAGASSYNEQFF
>NA|TRBV14|TRBJ1-6|NA
TGTGCCAGCAGCCAAGATATCCTCTTCAGGACCGACTCCTTTGGGAATCGAGATTCACCCCTCCACTTT
CASSQDILFRTDSFGNRDSPLHF
>NA|TRBV5-1|TRBJ2-1|many
TGCGCCAGCAGCACCGAGGACCTCTCCTACAATGAGCAGTTCTTC
CASSTEDLSYNEQFF
>NA|TRBV30|TRBJ2-2|many
TGTGCCTGGAGTGTTTTGAACGGTTACAACACCGGGGAGCTGTTTTTT
CAWSVLNGYNTGELFF
>TRBD2|TRBV19|TRBJ2-4|NA
TGTGCCGGTACCCCTATAGCGGGAGTTCGTAACATTCAGTACTTC
CAGTPIAGVRNIQYF
>NA|TRBV11-2|TRBJ2-5|few
TGTGCCAGCAGCTTATACAGTACAGGGTGGTTTTTGGGGCAAGAGACCCAGTACTTC
CASSLYSTGWFLGQETQYF
>TRBD1|TRBV10-3|TRBJ1-1|NA
TGTGCCATCACCACGACAGGGAATGAAGCTTTCTTT
CAITTTGNEAFF
>NA|TRBV12-3/TRBV12-4|TRBJ1-1|many
TGTGCCAGCAAGGGGGTGACTGAAGCTTTCTTT
CASKGVTEAFF
>NA|TRBV20-1|TRBJ2-3|NA
TGCAGTGCTAGTCTGGGTGCGGTGGGGGGGCTTGGAGATACGCAGTATTTT
CSASLGAVGGLGDTQYF
>NA|TRBV5-1|TRBJ2-7|NA
TGTGCCAGCACCGTTACAGGGTCTGCTTCCTACGAGCAGTACTTC
CASTVTGSASYEQYF
>NA|TRBV5-1|TRBJ2-5|NA
TGCGCCAGCAGCACCGCGGGGGCAGGAGAGACCCAGTACTTC
CASSTAGAGETQYF